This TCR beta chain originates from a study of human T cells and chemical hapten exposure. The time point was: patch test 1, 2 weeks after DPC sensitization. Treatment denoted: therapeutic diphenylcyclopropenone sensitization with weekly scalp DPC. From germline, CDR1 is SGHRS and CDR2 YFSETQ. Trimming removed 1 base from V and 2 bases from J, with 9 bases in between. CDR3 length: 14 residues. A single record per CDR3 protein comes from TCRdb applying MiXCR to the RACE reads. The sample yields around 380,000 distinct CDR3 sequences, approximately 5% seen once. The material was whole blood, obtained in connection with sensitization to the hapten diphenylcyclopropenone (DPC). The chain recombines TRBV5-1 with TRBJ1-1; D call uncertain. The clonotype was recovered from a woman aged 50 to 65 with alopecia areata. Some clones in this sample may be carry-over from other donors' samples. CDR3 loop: CASSLSRPNTEAFF. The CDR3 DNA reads TGCGCCAGCAGCTTGAGCAGGCCCAACACTGAAGCTTTCTTT.